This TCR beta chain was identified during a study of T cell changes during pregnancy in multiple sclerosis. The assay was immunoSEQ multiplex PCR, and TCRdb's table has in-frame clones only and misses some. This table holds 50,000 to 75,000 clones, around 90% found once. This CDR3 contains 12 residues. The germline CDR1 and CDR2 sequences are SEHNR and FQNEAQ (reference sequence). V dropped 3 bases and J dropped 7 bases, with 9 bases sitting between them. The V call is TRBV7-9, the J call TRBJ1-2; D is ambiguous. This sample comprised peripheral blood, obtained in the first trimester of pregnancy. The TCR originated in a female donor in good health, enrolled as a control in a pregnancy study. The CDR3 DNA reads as TGTGCCAGCAGCTTTCGCGCGTCTGGCTACACCTTC. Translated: CASSFRASGYTF.